This T cell receptor beta chain was sequenced for a study of blood T cells in healthy people across ages. Notes on the study in general: Fewer expanded clones and more diversity marked long-lived versus aged donors.

The CDR3 is made up of 16 amino acids. The V and J ends lost 1 base and 7 bases respectively, with 16 bases between them. The germline V gene has CDR1 MGHRA and CDR2 YSYEKL. A sample-barcoded 5' primer and a J-beta primer mix were used in a second PCR of roughly 6 to 12 cycles. TCRdb reanalysed the 5' RACE reads using MiXCR and keeps one entry per CDR3 protein. The table lists 540,000 or so distinct CDR3 sequences, about 25% of them singletons. The sample holds many counts of this clonotype. Antigen specificity is unknown. The sample also formed part of further work on T cells of mothers and their children. Per that study: No clones detected were persistent microchimeric T cell clones.

The sequenced sample consisted of blood. The V and J genes are TRBV4-1 and TRBJ1-4; possible D gene TRBD1, 5 bases. This TCR was recovered from a boy between 10 and 17 years old in good health. The CDR3 spells CASSQGRQGVVEKLFF. DNA of the CDR3: TGCGCCAGCAGCCAAGGACGGCAGGGTGTGGTTGAAAAACTGTTTTTT.